This passage covers 2 T cell receptor beta chains from one sample sequenced in a study of shared clonotypes between healthy human individuals (dated by TCRdb to 2018 to 2021). The library was obtained by the immunoSEQ multiplex PCR assay. The table comes from immuneACCESS by way of TCRdb, which keeps in-frame sequences with V and J called. Part of the clones is missing from these tables; in studies checked, under half for an unresolved V gene and the rest for unknown reasons. This sample holds roughly 2.4 million clones; 95% were observed only once. Roughly 0.13% of the sample comes from the top ten. The specimen was naive CD4+ T cells sorted from blood. Read against the paper, the sample's cell subset or site label means: CD45RA+ positively selected. These receptors were obtained from a young man in good health.

On this clone itself: The same CDR3 is also encoded by other DNA sequences in this sample. The rearrangement links TRBV4-1 to TRBJ2-1; D is undetermined. There are 14 residues in the CDR3. The V gene lost 0 bases and the J gene lost 3 bases, with 6 bases spanning the gap. The germline CDR1 and CDR2 sequences are MGHRA and YSYEKL. The CDR3 loop is CASSQEGLYNEQFF. The DNA for the CDR3 is TGCGCCAGCAGCCAAGAGGGTCTCTACAATGAGCAGTTCTTC.

The chain is built from TRBV5-1 and TRBJ2-1; unclear D gene. Trimming shortened V by 3 bases and J by 1 base, and 11 bases separated the two germline ends. The CDR3 totals 15 residues. Germline V CDR1 and CDR2: SGHRS, YFSETQ. The DNA for the CDR3 is TGCGCCAGCAGCTCGGATGCTTTGTCCTACAATGAGCAGTTCTTC. It translates to CASSSDALSYNEQFF.